Included here is one T cell receptor (beta chain) sequence, with context. Its antigen is not identified. Germline loops: CDR1 SGHNT, CDR2 YYREEE (reference sequence). There are 14 residues in the CDR3. V lost 3 bases, J lost 5 bases, and 4 bases stayed unmatched. The data were obtained in a study of T cell responses to AZD1222 COVID-19 vaccine. Whole-study results and caveats: Sampling that yielded the repertoires occurred only after the peak T cell response.

Investigators merged groups given second doses at roughly 4 or roughly 12 weeks. This table comes from immunoSEQ multiplex PCR, and its TCRdb copy is limited to in-frame clones, with some not included. This table has 77,000 or so clones, roughly 91% appearing once. Sequencing was performed on peripheral blood, taken 28 days after the second AZD1222 dose. The chain couples TRBV5-4 to TRBJ1-2; TRBD1 matches 10 bases. This TCR was sampled from an adult who received the AZD1222 COVID-19 vaccine. The CDR3: CASSSGTGVYGYTF. CDR3 sequence (DNA): TGTGCCAGCAGCTCCGGGACAGGGGTATATGGCTACACCTTC.